A selection of T cell receptor beta chains follows, all from one sample in a study of cytomegalovirus exposure and HLA in healthy donors. The assay was immunoSEQ multiplex PCR, and TCRdb's table has in-frame clones only and misses some. There are 35,000 to 50,000 clones in the sample; roughly half occur only once, and about 12% lies in the top ten. Sequencing was performed on PBMCs. These TCRs come from a human donor in good health. CDR3s include the opening cysteine and the closing phenylalanine or tryptophan. A D gene is named only where the DNA matches it firmly. Clone size, where shown, is once, few, many, or a class for clones that have expanded.

d_gene: TRBD2; abundance: NA; v_gene: TRBV27; j_gene: TRBJ2-7; CDR3nt: TGTGCCAGCAGTTTCCGCCCGGACCTAGCGGGGGCCGGCGAGCAGTACTTC; CDR3aa: CASSFRPDLAGAGEQYF
d_gene: NA; abundance: NA; v_gene: TRBV7-2; j_gene: TRBJ2-6; CDR3nt: TGTGCCAGCAGCCCCCAAGGGGGGGCGGGAGGGGCCAACGTCCTGACTTTC; CDR3aa: CASSPQGGAGGANVLTF
d_gene: TRBD2; abundance: NA; v_gene: TRBV5-1; j_gene: TRBJ2-3; CDR3nt: TGCGCCAGCAGCTCGGGACTAGCGGGACGCACAGATACGCAGTATTTT; CDR3aa: CASSSGLAGRTDTQYF
d_gene: NA; abundance: NA; v_gene: TRBV11-2; j_gene: TRBJ2-7; CDR3nt: TGTGCCAGCAGCTTAGACCGGGGGTACGAGCAGTACTTC; CDR3aa: CASSLDRGYEQYF
d_gene: TRBD1; abundance: NA; v_gene: TRBV4-3; j_gene: TRBJ2-6; CDR3nt: TGCGCCAGCAGCCAAGTCGGAGGCAGGGGGTCTGGGGCCAACGTCCTGACTTTC; CDR3aa: CASSQVGGRGSGANVLTF
d_gene: NA; abundance: few; v_gene: TRBV7-9; j_gene: TRBJ2-7; CDR3nt: TGTGCCAGCAGCTTAGCATCAGGGGCTTCCTACGAGCAGTACTTC; CDR3aa: CASSLASGASYEQYF
d_gene: TRBD2; abundance: NA; v_gene: TRBV4-2; j_gene: TRBJ2-5; CDR3nt: TGTGCCAGCAGCCAGTCACCAGGGACTGTCGGGGGGAAAGAGACCCAGTACTTC; CDR3aa: CASSQSPGTVGGKETQYF
d_gene: NA; abundance: NA; v_gene: TRBV6-5; j_gene: TRBJ1-1; CDR3nt: TGTGCCTCCCACGGGACACCGAACACTGAAGCTTTCTTT; CDR3aa: CASHGTPNTEAFF
d_gene: NA; abundance: few; v_gene: TRBV6-1; j_gene: TRBJ2-7; CDR3nt: TGTGCCAGCAGTGGTCAGGGGCATACCTACGAGCAGTACTTC; CDR3aa: CASSGQGHTYEQYF
d_gene: TRBD2; abundance: NA; v_gene: TRBV7-9; j_gene: TRBJ2-1; CDR3nt: TGTGCCAGCAGGCCCAAGGCGGGAGCGAATAATGAGCAGTTCTTC; CDR3aa: CASRPKAGANNEQFF
d_gene: TRBD1; abundance: once; v_gene: TRBV27; j_gene: TRBJ1-1; CDR3nt: TGTGCCAGCGGACAGGGGTCGGCAGCTTTCTTT; CDR3aa: CASGQGSAAFF
d_gene: TRBD1; abundance: NA; v_gene: TRBV18; j_gene: TRBJ1-2; CDR3nt: TGTGCCAGCTCACCACCGACGACAGGGTATGGCTACACCTTC; CDR3aa: CASSPPTTGYGYTF
d_gene: NA; abundance: NA; v_gene: TRBV7-2; j_gene: TRBJ1-2; CDR3nt: TGTGCCAGCAGCCCGTGGGGGAGGGGGACTGACTATGGCTACACCTTC; CDR3aa: CASSPWGRGTDYGYTF
d_gene: TRBD1; abundance: NA; v_gene: TRBV5-1; j_gene: TRBJ2-3; CDR3nt: TGCGCCAGCAGCCTACAGGGGGTAGATACGCAGTATTTT; CDR3aa: CASSLQGVDTQYF
d_gene: NA; abundance: few; v_gene: TRBV18; j_gene: TRBJ1-3; CDR3nt: TGTGCCAGCTCACCTGGAGGCGGCAGCAGCCCTATCCTCGGAAACACCATATATTTT; CDR3aa: CASSPGGGSSPILGNTIYF
d_gene: TRBD1; abundance: NA; v_gene: TRBV7-9; j_gene: TRBJ1-5; CDR3nt: TGTGCCAGCAGCTTAGGGGACAGGATGAATCAGCCCCAGCATTTT; CDR3aa: CASSLGDRMNQPQHF
d_gene: TRBD1; abundance: NA; v_gene: TRBV7-3; j_gene: TRBJ1-1; CDR3nt: TGTGCCAGCAGCTTATCGGGACAGGGTGAAGCTTTCTTT; CDR3aa: CASSLSGQGEAFF
d_gene: NA; abundance: NA; v_gene: TRBV5-4; j_gene: TRBJ1-2; CDR3nt: TGTGCCAGCAGCTTCGCAGGGTCTGTGCGGCCGGACAACTATGGCTACACCTTC; CDR3aa: CASSFAGSVRPDNYGYTF
d_gene: NA; abundance: NA; v_gene: TRBV10-3; j_gene: TRBJ2-3; CDR3nt: TGTGCCATCAGCCCTCAGGGGTTTACAGATACGCAGTATTTT; CDR3aa: CAISPQGFTDTQYF
d_gene: NA; abundance: NA; v_gene: TRBV4-3; j_gene: TRBJ1-2; CDR3nt: TGCGCCAGCAGCCAAGATCTGATTGGGGGCTCTGACTATGGCTACACCTTC; CDR3aa: CASSQDLIGGSDYGYTF
d_gene: NA; abundance: few; v_gene: TRBV11-2; j_gene: TRBJ2-1; CDR3nt: TGTGCCAGCAGCCCAGGGTCTGGCGCCTACAATGAGCAGTTCTTC; CDR3aa: CASSPGSGAYNEQFF
d_gene: NA; abundance: NA; v_gene: TRBV28; j_gene: TRBJ2-4; CDR3nt: TGTGCCAGCAGTTTACGGGTGGGAAACATTCAGTACTTC; CDR3aa: CASSLRVGNIQYF
d_gene: TRBD1; abundance: few; v_gene: TRBV2; j_gene: TRBJ1-5; CDR3nt: TGTGCCAGCAGCCTCCGGGACAGCAGAAATCAGCCCCAGCATTTT; CDR3aa: CASSLRDSRNQPQHF
d_gene: NA; abundance: few; v_gene: TRBV7-3; j_gene: TRBJ1-1; CDR3nt: TGTGCCAGCAGCTTAGGGTGGGCTGCGGGGACTGAAGCTTTCTTT; CDR3aa: CASSLGWAAGTEAFF
d_gene: TRBD2; abundance: once; v_gene: TRBV5-5; j_gene: TRBJ2-1; CDR3nt: TGTGCCAGCAGCTTGGGTACTAGCGGGAGCCTCAGGAATGAGCAGTTCTTC; CDR3aa: CASSLGTSGSLRNEQFF
d_gene: TRBD2; abundance: NA; v_gene: TRBV4-3; j_gene: TRBJ2-1; CDR3nt: TGCGCCAGCAGCCAAGCTGGGAGCGGCGGGAGGTTCCACAATGAGCAGTTCTTC; CDR3aa: CASSQAGSGGRFHNEQFF
d_gene: TRBD2; abundance: NA; v_gene: TRBV15; j_gene: TRBJ2-2; CDR3nt: TGTGCCACCAGCAGAGGACTAGCGGGAGTGGGGAACACCGGGGAGCTGTTTTTT; CDR3aa: CATSRGLAGVGNTGELFF
d_gene: NA; abundance: NA; v_gene: TRBV29-1; j_gene: TRBJ1-1; CDR3nt: TGCAGCGTCTACAGGAACACTGAAGCTTTCTTT; CDR3aa: CSVYRNTEAFF
d_gene: TRBD2; abundance: NA; v_gene: TRBV6-5; j_gene: TRBJ2-1; CDR3nt: TGTGCCAGCACCCTAGCGGGGGACAATGAGCAGTTCTTC; CDR3aa: CASTLAGDNEQFF
d_gene: NA; abundance: NA; v_gene: TRBV5-4; j_gene: TRBJ1-6; CDR3nt: TGTGCCAGCAGCTTCTCGGACATGCGGAATTCACCCCTCCACTTT; CDR3aa: CASSFSDMRNSPLHF
d_gene: NA; abundance: few; v_gene: TRBV28; j_gene: TRBJ2-1; CDR3nt: TGTGCCAGCAAAGGCGGGGGCGCCTTGAACAATGAGCAGTTCTTC; CDR3aa: CASKGGGALNNEQFF
d_gene: TRBD2; abundance: NA; v_gene: TRBV4-2; j_gene: TRBJ2-3; CDR3nt: TGTGCCAGCAGCCGTGTCGGCGGGGGGGCCGGAGATACGCAGTATTTT; CDR3aa: CASSRVGGGAGDTQYF
d_gene: NA; abundance: NA; v_gene: TRBV15; j_gene: TRBJ2-7; CDR3nt: TGTGCCACCAGCAGAGGATCGGCGGGCACCTCCTACGAGCAGTACTTC; CDR3aa: CATSRGSAGTSYEQYF
d_gene: TRBD1; abundance: NA; v_gene: TRBV5-4; j_gene: TRBJ2-7; CDR3nt: TGTGCCACTATAGGGGGTGGGACAGGGGTGCGCGAGCAGTACTTC; CDR3aa: CATIGGGTGVREQYF
d_gene: TRBD1; abundance: few; v_gene: TRBV5-4; j_gene: TRBJ1-6; CDR3nt: TGTGCCAGCAGGGCCGGGACAGACTTTTCGTCCCTCCACTTT; CDR3aa: CASRAGTDFSSLHF
d_gene: NA; abundance: NA; v_gene: TRBV28; j_gene: TRBJ1-2; CDR3nt: TGTGCCAGCAGTTTAGGGCAGGGCTACACCTTC; CDR3aa: CASSLGQGYTF
d_gene: TRBD2; abundance: NA; v_gene: TRBV4-1; j_gene: TRBJ2-5; CDR3nt: TGCGCCAGCAGCCAAGATGAGGGGACTAAGAAAGAGACCCAGTACTTC; CDR3aa: CASSQDEGTKKETQYF
d_gene: TRBD2; abundance: few; v_gene: TRBV14; j_gene: TRBJ2-3; CDR3nt: TGTGCCAGCAGCCCCCTAGCGGGGGGCTCCTCCCGAGATACGCAGTATTTT; CDR3aa: CASSPLAGGSSRDTQYF
d_gene: TRBD2; abundance: NA; v_gene: TRBV7-3; j_gene: TRBJ2-1; CDR3nt: TGTGCCAGCAGCAATCTCAGGGCTAGCGGGAGCCACAATGAGCAGTTCTTC; CDR3aa: CASSNLRASGSHNEQFF
d_gene: NA; abundance: once; v_gene: TRBV9; j_gene: TRBJ2-7; CDR3nt: TGTGCCAGCAGCAGCGGCGGGGCCACCTACGAGCAGTACTTC; CDR3aa: CASSSGGATYEQYF
d_gene: NA; abundance: NA; v_gene: TRBV6-4; j_gene: TRBJ1-1; CDR3nt: TGTGCCAGCAGTGACTCCAGGGAGGGTGGTGGCACTGAAGCTTTCTTT; CDR3aa: CASSDSREGGGTEAFF
d_gene: TRBD2; abundance: NA; v_gene: TRBV9; j_gene: TRBJ2-7; CDR3nt: TGTGCCAGCAGCGTAGCCTCCCCGGGGACTAGCGGGGGTTCCTACGAGCAGTACTTC; CDR3aa: CASSVASPGTSGGSYEQYF
d_gene: TRBD1; abundance: NA; v_gene: TRBV18; j_gene: TRBJ1-1; CDR3nt: TGTGCCAGCTCACCACCGCCCACCACTCGGACAGGGGGCGAGGGACGGATGGCTTTCTTT; CDR3aa: CASSPPPTTRTGGEGRMAFF
d_gene: NA; abundance: NA; v_gene: TRBV30; j_gene: TRBJ2-7; CDR3nt: TGTGCCTGGAGCAGGGCTGGCGAGCAGTACTTC; CDR3aa: CAWSRAGEQYF
d_gene: NA; abundance: NA; v_gene: TRBV5-1; j_gene: TRBJ1-1; CDR3nt: TGCGCCAGCAGCCCTAGGAAGGACACCTCTGTGAACACTGAAGCTTTCTTT; CDR3aa: CASSPRKDTSVNTEAFF
d_gene: NA; abundance: NA; v_gene: TRBV7-2; j_gene: TRBJ2-2; CDR3nt: TGTGCCAGCAGCTTAGTGGCGGGGATACTCGCGAACACCGGGGAGCTGTTTTTT; CDR3aa: CASSLVAGILANTGELFF
d_gene: TRBD1; abundance: NA; v_gene: TRBV28; j_gene: TRBJ1-2; CDR3nt: TGTGCCAGCAGCACCGGGACAGGGGGGATCGGCTATGGCTACACCTTC; CDR3aa: CASSTGTGGIGYGYTF
d_gene: TRBD1; abundance: few; v_gene: TRBV5-1; j_gene: TRBJ2-7; CDR3nt: TGCGCCAGCAGCGTGACAGGGAGTGGGTACGAGCAGTACTTC; CDR3aa: CASSVTGSGYEQYF
d_gene: NA; abundance: NA; v_gene: TRBV5-1; j_gene: TRBJ2-7; CDR3nt: TGCGCCAGCAGCTCCACCCGAGGGATCTACGAGCAGTACTTC; CDR3aa: CASSSTRGIYEQYF
d_gene: NA; abundance: few; v_gene: TRBV27; j_gene: TRBJ1-1; CDR3nt: TGTGCCAGCAGTTTTGGGGGGGTAGATACTGAAGCTTTCTTT; CDR3aa: CASSFGGVDTEAFF
d_gene: TRBD1; abundance: NA; v_gene: TRBV9; j_gene: TRBJ1-1; CDR3nt: TGTGCCAGCAGCGCGGGACAGGCTAACAGGCCAACAGAAGCTTTCTTT; CDR3aa: CASSAGQANRPTEAFF
d_gene: NA; abundance: once; v_gene: TRBV11-2; j_gene: TRBJ2-7; CDR3nt: TGTGCCAGCAGCTTAAAGTTAGATCGCGAGCAGTACTTC; CDR3aa: CASSLKLDREQYF
d_gene: TRBD1; abundance: NA; v_gene: TRBV30; j_gene: TRBJ2-5; CDR3nt: TGTGCCTGGGGGGACAGGGGGCATCTAGCGGGAGTCGGAGGTGGGTATGTGGAGACCCAGTACTTC; CDR3aa: CAWGDRGHLAGVGGGYVETQYF
d_gene: TRBD1; abundance: few; v_gene: TRBV7-2; j_gene: TRBJ2-7; CDR3nt: TGTGCCAGCAGGTCGGGACAGTCTTACGAGCAGTACTTC; CDR3aa: CASRSGQSYEQYF
d_gene: NA; abundance: NA; v_gene: TRBV27; j_gene: TRBJ2-3; CDR3nt: TGTGCCAGCAGTTTTTCTGCGGGAACAGATACGCAGTATTTT; CDR3aa: CASSFSAGTDTQYF
d_gene: TRBD2; abundance: NA; v_gene: TRBV5-4; j_gene: TRBJ2-7; CDR3nt: TGTGCCAGCGGGCGGGAGGTGGTAGGCGAGCAGTACTTC; CDR3aa: CASGREVVGEQYF